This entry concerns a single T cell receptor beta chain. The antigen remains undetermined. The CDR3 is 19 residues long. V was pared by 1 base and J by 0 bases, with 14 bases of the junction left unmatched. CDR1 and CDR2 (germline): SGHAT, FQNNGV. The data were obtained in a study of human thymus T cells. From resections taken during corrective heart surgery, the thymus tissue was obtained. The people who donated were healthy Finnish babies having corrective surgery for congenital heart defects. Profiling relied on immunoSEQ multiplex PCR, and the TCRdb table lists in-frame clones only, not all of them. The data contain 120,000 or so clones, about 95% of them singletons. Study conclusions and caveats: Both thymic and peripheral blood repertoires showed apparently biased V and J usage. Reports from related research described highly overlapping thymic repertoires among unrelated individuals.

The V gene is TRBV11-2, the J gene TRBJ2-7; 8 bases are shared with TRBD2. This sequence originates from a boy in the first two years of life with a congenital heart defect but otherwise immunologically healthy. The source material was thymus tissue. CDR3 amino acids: CASSLAIPGRGIRSYEQYF. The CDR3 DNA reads TGTGCCAGCAGCTTAGCTATCCCCGGGAGGGGCATTCGCTCCTACGAGCAGTACTTC. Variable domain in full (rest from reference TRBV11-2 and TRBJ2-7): EAGVAQSPRYKIIEKRQSVAFWCNPISGHATLYWYQQILGQGPKLLIQFQNNGVVDDSQLPKDRFSAERLKGVDSTLKIQPAKLEDSAVYLCASSLAIPGRGIRSYEQYFGPGTRLTVT.